One sample yielded the 31 T cell receptor beta chains listed below, sequenced in a study of shared clonotypes between healthy human individuals. Naive CD8 cells comprised CD45RO-negative, CCR7-positively selected cells, excluding terminally differentiated effector memory CD45RA+ cells. TCRdb's table, derived via immunoSEQ multiplex PCR, lists solely in-frame clones and lacks some. This table holds some 2 million clones, roughly 95% found once. Material: naive CD8+ T cells sorted from blood. The receptors shown here come from a man between 18 and 35 years old in good health.

V is TRBV13 and J is TRBJ2-2; 7 bases match TRBD2. V trimming: 3 bases; J trimming: 0 bases; junction bases outside the gene matches: 1. The CDR3 runs 15 residues. Germline lookup yields CDR1 PRHDT and CDR2 FYEKMQ (reference sequence). CDR3 DNA: TGTGCCAGCAGCTTCGGGAGGTCGAACACCGGGGAGCTGTTTTTT. Translated, it gives CASSFGRSNTGELFF. Drawing the rest from reference TRBV13 and TRBJ2-2, the complete variable domain is AAGVIQSPRHLIKEKRETATLKCYPIPRHDTVYWYQQGPGQDPQFLISFYEKMQSDKGSIPDRFSAQQFSDYHSELNMSSLELGDSALYFCASSFGRSNTGELFFGEGSRLTVL.

V gene TRBV27 combines with J gene TRBJ2-3; 8 bases are shared with TRBD2. Per germline, CDR1 MNHEY and CDR2 SMNVEV (reference sequence). The CDR3 loop spans 16 amino acids. Trimming removed 6 bases from V and 3 bases from J; junction bases left unmatched: 11. CDR3 sequence (DNA): TGTGCCAGCAGCCGTCTCCTCCGGGGGGGGACAGATACGCAGTATTTT. Protein: CASSRLLRGGTDTQYF.

The chain has TRBV27 and TRBJ2-2, with no clear D. The CDR3 contains 13 residues. Trimming left V 6 bases short and J 5 bases short, with 10 bases between. CDR1 and CDR2 (germline): MNHEY, SMNVEV (reference sequence). CDR3 nucleotide sequence: TGTGCCAGCAGGGCCCCGGAGACCGGGGAGCTGTTTTTT. Translation gives CASRAPETGELFF.

The chain has TRBV11-2 and TRBJ2-7; TRBD2 matches 13 bases. Losses at the gene ends were 6 bases for V and 0 bases for J; bases not matched to a gene: 14. CDR1 and CDR2 (germline): SGHAT, FQNNGV. The CDR3 is 19 amino acids. CDR3: CASRGTGTSGKKISYEQYF. The CDR3 DNA follows: TGTGCCAGCAGGGGGACCGGGACTAGCGGGAAAAAAATCTCCTACGAGCAGTACTTC.

The chain is built from TRBV28 and TRBJ1-2; D is uncertain. Germline V gives CDR1 MDHEN, CDR2 SYDVKM. The CDR3 spans 11 residues. V lost 4 bases to trimming and J lost 7 bases, with 7 bases between them. CDR3 sequence reads: CASSYGLGYTF. DNA for the CDR3: TGTGCCAGCAGTTATGGACTTGGCTACACCTTC.

This chain links TRBV9 with TRBJ2-3; the match to TRBD2 covers 12 bases. With V trimmed by 4 bases and J by 6 bases, 6 bases remained unmatched. CDR1 is SGDLS and CDR2 is YYNGEE in the germline V gene. This CDR3 spans 15 amino acids. The DNA for the CDR3 is TGTGCCAGCAGCCCTAGCGGGAGGGCCATCGATACGCAGTATTTT. This translates into CASSPSGRAIDTQYF.

The rearrangement links TRBV4-3 to TRBJ2-7, with D perhaps matching TRBD1 (5 bases). CDR1 and CDR2 (germline): LGHNA, YSLEER. Between the trimmed V and J ends, which lost 0 bases and 2 bases, there was a span of 11 bases. This CDR3 is 15 amino acids long. CDR3: CASSQESLGAYEQYF. CDR3 coding DNA: TGCGCCAGCAGCCAAGAGTCCCTAGGGGCCTACGAGCAGTACTTC.

The CDR3 protein is CASRPTGVGYGYTF. CDR3 coding DNA: TGTGCCAGTAGACCGACAGGAGTTGGCTATGGCTACACCTTC. J is TRBJ1-2 and V is TRBV19; tentatively, D is TRBD1 (6 bases). The germline CDR1 and CDR2 sequences are LNHDA and SQIVND (reference sequence). The ends were cut back, 6 bases at V and 4 bases at J, with 15 bases in the middle. This CDR3 spans 14 amino acids. The full variable domain, completed using reference TRBV19 and TRBJ1-2, is DGGITQSPKYLFRKEGQNVTLSCEQNLNHDAMYWYRQDPGQGLRLIYYSQIVNDFQKGDIAEGYSVSREKKESFPLTVTSAQKNPTAFYLCASRPTGVGYGYTFGSGTRLTVV.

J is TRBJ2-3 and V is TRBV5-1; D is possibly TRBD1 or TRBD2 (5 bases each). Germline V gene sequence: CDR1 SGHRS, CDR2 YFSETQ. The CDR3 has 15 amino acids. V lost 0 bases and J lost 4, with 12 bases in between. This chain's CDR3 is CASSLGGTSADTQYF. The CDR3 DNA reads as TGCGCCAGCAGCTTGGGGGGGACCAGCGCAGATACGCAGTATTTT.

In regard to this clone: Germline is not matched at one junction end, which may reflect a read error. The chain links TRBV2 to TRBJ1-3; tentatively, D is TRBD1 (6 bases). Per the germline V gene, CDR1 is SNHLY and CDR2 is FYNNEI. The CDR3 consists of 15 residues. The CDR3 DNA follows: TGTGCCAGCAGGGAAGACAGGATCTCTGGAAACACCATATATTTT. Translating gives CASREDRISGNTIYF. Full variable domain (remainder filled in from reference TRBV2 and TRBJ1-3): EPEVTQTPSHQVTQMGQEVILRCVPISNHLYFYWYRQILGQKVEFLVSFYNNEISEKSEIFDDQFSVERPDGSNFTLKIRSTKLEDSAMYFCASREDRISGNTIYFGEGSWLTVV.

A note on this clone: The same CDR3 arises from other DNA sequences in this sample as well. The chain is built from TRBV27 and TRBJ2-1, with 11 bases identical to TRBD2. Germline-derived CDR1 and CDR2 are MNHEY and SMNVEV (reference sequence). The CDR3 length is 17 residues. Trimming cost V 1 base and J 2 bases; bases outside gene matches: 4. The CDR3 DNA reads as TGTGCCAGCAGTTTATTAGCTAGCGGGGGGCCCTACAATGAGCAGTTCTTC. Encoded protein: CASSLLASGGPYNEQFF.

The chain joins TRBV6-1 to TRBJ1-6; D is possibly TRBD1 (5 bases). Trimming pared 6 bases from V and 4 bases from J, leaving 10 bases between. Germline-derived CDR1 and CDR2 are MNHNS and SASEGT. There are 14 residues in the CDR3. CDR3 sequence (DNA): TGTGCCAGCAGGGGGACGGGGTATAATTCACCCCTCCACTTT. Its protein product is CASRGTGYNSPLHF.

This chain joins TRBV5-8 and TRBJ2-7, with 8 bases lining up with TRBD1. Germline assignment: CDR1 SGHTS and CDR2 YDEGEE. V lost 3 bases, J lost 3 bases, and 5 bases stayed unmatched. The CDR3 runs to 14 residues. The CDR3 protein is CASSYGQGGYEQYF. CDR3 DNA: TGTGCCAGCAGCTACGGACAGGGAGGCTACGAGCAGTACTTC.

A single count supports this clone. The genes are TRBV10-2 and TRBJ2-1; 8 bases align to TRBD2. The CDR3 runs to 16 residues. Trimming cost V 6 bases and J 6 bases; bases outside gene matches: 13. Germline lookup yields CDR1 WSHSY and CDR2 SAAADI. The CDR3 nucleotides read TGCGCCAGCAGCCAATTTCTAGCGGGTCGGGGCAATGAGCAGTTCTTC. This codes for CASSQFLAGRGNEQFF.

The chain employs TRBV5-6 and TRBJ1-2, with a weak D call TRBD1 (6 bases). V dropped 0 bases and J dropped 6 bases, with 15 bases sitting between them. Per the germline V gene, CDR1 is SGHDT and CDR2 is YYEEEE. This CDR3 contains 15 residues. The CDR3: CASSLVRQGSDGYTF. The CDR3 DNA reads as TGTGCCAGCAGCTTGGTCCGGCAGGGGAGCGATGGCTACACCTTC.

The V gene is TRBV19, the J gene TRBJ2-1; TRBD1 matches at 8 bases. J gave up 8 bases and V 1 base, and 7 bases lay outside the gene matches. Per germline, CDR1 LNHDA and CDR2 SQIVND (reference sequence). The CDR3 runs 15 residues. CDR3: CASSIGTGSWDEQFF. CDR3 bases: TGTGCCAGTAGTATAGGGACAGGGTCCTGGGATGAGCAGTTCTTC.

The chain links TRBV15 to TRBJ1-6; 7 nucleotides align to TRBD1. This CDR3 has 19 residues. In germline, CDR1 is LNHNV, CDR2 YYDKDF (reference sequence). Trimming took 2 bases from V and 0 from J; bases not matched to a gene: 10. CDR3: CATSRTTGTESSYNSPLHF. In nucleotides, the CDR3 is TGTGCCACCAGCAGAACAACCGGGACAGAGAGCTCCTATAATTCACCCCTCCACTTT.

The rearrangement uses TRBV6-5 and TRBJ1-4, with TRBD1 matching over 12 bases. The germline CDR1 and CDR2 sequences are MNHEY and SVGAGI. V dropped 2 bases and J dropped 7; count of bases not matched to a gene: 2. CDR3 length: 15 residues. The CDR3 DNA reads TGTGCCAGCAGTTACGGGGGACAGGGGGCTGAAAAACTGTTTTTT. This gives the protein CASSYGGQGAEKLFF.

The chain has TRBV28 and TRBJ2-7, with a possible D match to TRBD1 (6 bases). V shed 6 bases and J shed 4 bases, with 19 bases lying between them. This CDR3 is 15 amino acids long. Germline V gives CDR1 MDHEN, CDR2 SYDVKM. The CDR3 region is CASRPNRDLGYEQYF. DNA of the CDR3: TGTGCCAGCAGGCCTAACAGGGATCTCGGGTACGAGCAGTACTTC.

This chain uses TRBV7-9 with TRBJ1-2; 11 bases map to TRBD1. This CDR3 spans 16 amino acids. CDR1 is SEHNR and CDR2 is FQNEAQ in the germline V gene (reference sequence). V dropped 5 bases and J dropped 4; count of bases not matched to a gene: 9. CDR3 sequence (DNA): TGTGCCAGCAGCACCACCTCCGGGACAGGGGGCTATGGCTACACCTTC. Translated: CASSTTSGTGGYGYTF.

This clone was detected only once. The V and J genes are TRBV19 and TRBJ1-2, with 8 nucleotides matching TRBD1. The CDR3 consists of 15 residues. V was clipped by 5 bases and J by 1 base; unmatched bases: 6. Germline V gene lookup returns CDR1 LNHDA and CDR2 SQIVND (reference sequence). The CDR3 protein is CASSDWTGFNYGYTF. The DNA of the CDR3 is TGTGCCAGTAGTGACTGGACAGGGTTTAACTATGGCTACACCTTC.

As for this clone: The same CDR3 arises from other DNA sequences in this sample as well. The chain uses TRBV13 and TRBJ2-5, with 10 bases aligning to TRBD2. Trimming cost V 1 base and J 5 bases; bases outside gene matches: 1. The CDR3 covers 14 residues. Germline CDR1 and CDR2: PRHDT and FYEKMQ (reference sequence). Here the CDR3 reads CASSLEAGGETQYF. CDR3 nucleotide sequence: TGTGCCAGCAGCTTAGAAGCGGGAGGGGAGACCCAGTACTTC. Complete variable domain (other parts from reference TRBV13 and TRBJ2-5): AAGVIQSPRHLIKEKRETATLKCYPIPRHDTVYWYQQGPGQDPQFLISFYEKMQSDKGSIPDRFSAQQFSDYHSELNMSSLELGDSALYFCASSLEAGGETQYFGPGTRLLVL.

V usage is TRBV6-5 and J usage is TRBJ2-5, with 12 bases matching TRBD2. Germline trimming cut 8 bases from V and 4 bases from J; bases unmatched to any gene: 5. The CDR3 runs to 14 residues. From germline, CDR1 is MNHEY and CDR2 SVGAGI. The CDR3 sequence: CASSSGGAVETQYF. The CDR3 DNA sequence: TGTGCCAGCTCTAGCGGGGGGGCAGTAGAGACCCAGTACTTC.

The chain joins TRBV28 to TRBJ1-5; 8 bases fit TRBD1. This CDR3 is 14 amino acids long. J gave up 7 bases and V 6 bases, and 8 bases lay outside the gene matches. The germline V gene has CDR1 MDHEN and CDR2 SYDVKM. CDR3 residues: CASRLTGEGQPQHF. The CDR3, as DNA: TGTGCCAGCAGGCTGACAGGGGAAGGACAGCCCCAGCATTTT.

In regard to this clone: The sample carries other DNA sequences with the same CDR3. The gene calls are TRBV7-9 and TRBJ2-7; D not certain. The CDR3 runs to 12 residues. V shed 1 base and J shed 6 bases, with 7 bases lying between them. CDR1 and CDR2 (germline): SEHNR, FQNEAQ (reference sequence). In DNA, the CDR3 is TGTGCCAGCAGCTTAGGCGGTGGCGAGCAGTACTTC. It encodes CASSLGGGEQYF.

The rearrangement uses TRBV14 and TRBJ2-3, with D maybe TRBD2 (5 bases). The germline V and J ends were trimmed by 0 bases and 8 bases, with 18 bases remaining between them. CDR1 and CDR2 from the germline V gene are SGHDN and FVKESK. The CDR3 totals 16 residues. CDR3: CASSQDPSSPRSTQYF. In DNA form, the CDR3 reads TGTGCCAGCAGCCAAGACCCTAGCTCCCCCCGGTCTACGCAGTATTTT.

V is TRBV5-1 and J is TRBJ1-5, with D possibly TRBD1 on 6 matching bases. In germline, CDR1 is SGHRS, CDR2 YFSETQ. The CDR3 loop spans 17 amino acids. V lost 7 bases to trimming and J lost 4 bases, with 24 bases between them. The CDR3 DNA is TGCGCCAGCCGCCCCCCTGCACAGGGATTGGGAAATCAGCCCCAGCATTTT. Amino acid sequence: CASRPPAQGLGNQPQHF.

The chain joins TRBV5-1 to TRBJ2-7; no clear D. V gave up 3 bases and J gave up 2 bases, with 15 bases separating them. Germline CDR1 SGHRS, CDR2 YFSETQ. The CDR3 loop spans 15 amino acids. Here the CDR3 reads CASSSLDLPPYEQYF. In DNA, the CDR3 is TGCGCCAGCAGCTCGCTCGACCTGCCGCCCTACGAGCAGTACTTC. The full variable domain, in which reference TRBV5-1 and TRBJ2-7 provide the parts outside the CDR3, is KAGVTQTPRYLIKTRGQQVTLSCSPISGHRSVSWYQQTPGQGLQFLFEYFSETQRNKGNFPGRFSGRQFSNSRSEMNVSTLELGDSALYLCASSSLDLPPYEQYFGPGTRLTVT.

The rearrangement uses TRBV13 and TRBJ2-1, with TRBD2 matching over 8 bases. The germline CDR1 and CDR2 sequences are PRHDT and FYEKMQ (reference sequence). V gave up 6 bases and J gave up 10 bases; unmatched junction bases: 8. The CDR3 has 13 amino acids. Written as DNA, the CDR3 is TGTGCCAGCAGGGTGACTAGCGCCCCAGAGCAGTTCTTC. Amino acids: CASRVTSAPEQFF.

This chain joins TRBV29-1 and TRBJ2-7; 9 bases agree with TRBD2. From germline, CDR1 is SQVTM and CDR2 ANQGSEA. This CDR3 is built from 13 residues. V trimming: 5 bases; J trimming: 4 bases; junction bases outside the gene matches: 6. The CDR3 spells CSVISGREYEQYF. In nucleotides, the CDR3 is TGCAGCGTTATTAGCGGGAGAGAGTACGAGCAGTACTTC.

Written as DNA, the CDR3 is TGTGCCAGCAGTTTTCGAGACAGGGGGGCGAACACTGAAGCTTTCTTT. Protein sequence: CASSFRDRGANTEAFF. This chain links TRBV6-5 with TRBJ1-1; 9 bases align to TRBD1. The CDR3 runs to 16 residues. Germline V gene data show CDR1 as MNHEY and CDR2 as SVGAGI. V lost 4 bases, J lost 1 base, and 7 bases stayed unmatched.